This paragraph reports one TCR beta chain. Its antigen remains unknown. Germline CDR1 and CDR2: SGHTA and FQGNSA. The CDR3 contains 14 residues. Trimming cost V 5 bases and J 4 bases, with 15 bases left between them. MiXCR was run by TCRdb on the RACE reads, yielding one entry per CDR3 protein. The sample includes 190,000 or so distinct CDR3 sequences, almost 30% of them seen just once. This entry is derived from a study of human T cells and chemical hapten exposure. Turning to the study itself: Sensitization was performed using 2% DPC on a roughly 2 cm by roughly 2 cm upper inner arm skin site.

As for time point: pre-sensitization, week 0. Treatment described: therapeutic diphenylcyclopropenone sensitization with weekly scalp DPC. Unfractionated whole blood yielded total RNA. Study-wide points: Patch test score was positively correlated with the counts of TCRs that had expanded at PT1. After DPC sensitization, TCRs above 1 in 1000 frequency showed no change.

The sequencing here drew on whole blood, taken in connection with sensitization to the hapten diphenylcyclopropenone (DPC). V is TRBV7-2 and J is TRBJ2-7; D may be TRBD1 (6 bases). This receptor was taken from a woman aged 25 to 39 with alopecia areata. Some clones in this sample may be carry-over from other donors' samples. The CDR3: CASSPQQGWYEQYF. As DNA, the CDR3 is TGTGCCAGCAGCCCGCAACAGGGTTGGTACGAGCAGTACTTC.